A selection of T cell receptor beta chains follows, all from one sample in a study of T cell repertoires in cytomegalovirus infection. TCRdb independently ran MiXCR on the reads; one entry per CDR3 protein. The sample carries around 440,000 distinct CDR3 sequences, 11% recorded once. The sequenced material came from PBMCs. The receptor source for this set is a human donor in good health (CMV status not recorded). Some clones in this sample may be carry-over from other donors' samples. The CDR3 runs from the conserved cysteine through the conserved F or W. A D gene is named only where the DNA matches it firmly. A row's size may be missing; if present it is once, few, many or a size class.

d_call,clone_size,j_call,v_call,cdr3_nt,cdr3_aa
.,many,TRBJ1-2,TRBV7-2,TGTGCCAGCAGCTTAGGCCATTCCAGGGGCATGAATGGCTACACCTTC,CASSLGHSRGMNGYTF
.,many,TRBJ2-2,TRBV28,TGTGCCAGCAGTCCAGCCTACACCGGGGAGCTGTTTTTT,CASSPAYTGELFF
.,.,TRBJ2-7,TRBV29-1,TGCAGCGTTGGTCCCGGGGGTGTCGAGCAGTACTTC,CSVGPGGVEQYF
.,few,TRBJ2-1,TRBV29-1,TGCAGCGTCAACGACTTAGAGGGCGGTAAGGGGGTCAATGAGCAGTTCTTC,CSVNDLEGGKGVNEQFF
.,.,TRBJ1-4,TRBV11-2,TGTGCCAGCAGCTTAGCTGGGGGGCGCGAAAAACTGTTTTTT,CASSLAGGREKLFF
.,.,TRBJ2-4,TRBV7-9,TGTGCCAGCAGCTTAATGCAGGGGAGCCCTCTGAACATTCAGTACTTC,CASSLMQGSPLNIQYF
.,.,TRBJ2-1,TRBV13,TGTGCCAGCAGCTTCTCGGACGGGAGTGCCTACAATGAGCAGTTCTTC,CASSFSDGSAYNEQFF
.,.,TRBJ1-2,TRBV18,TGTGCCAGCTCACCACCGGTGAGGGGTCACGGCTACACCTTC,CASSPPVRGHGYTF
TRBD1,many,TRBJ1-4,TRBV12-3/TRBV12-4,TGTGCCAGCAGTTCTGACAGGGGTGATGAAAAACTGTTTTTT,CASSSDRGDEKLFF
TRBD1,many,TRBJ2-3,TRBV5-1,TGCGCCAGCAGCTGGACAGGGGTGGGGAGAGAAGGAGATACGCAGTATTTT,CASSWTGVGREGDTQYF
.,.,TRBJ1-2,TRBV5-6,TGTGCCAGCAGGATGGGGCGGACAAACTATGGCTACACCTTC,CASRMGRTNYGYTF
.,few,TRBJ2-3,TRBV20-1,TGCAGTGCTTTAGGGAGAGGGGATACTAGCACAGATACGCAGTATTTT,CSALGRGDTSTDTQYF
.,many,TRBJ1-3,TRBV2,TGTGCCAGCAGTGGGCAGGGACTTCCCTCTGGAAACACCATATATTTT,CASSGQGLPSGNTIYF
TRBD1,.,TRBJ2-2,TRBV9,TGTGCCAGCAGCGTAGCCGGACAGGGGAACACCGGGGAGCTGTTTTTT,CASSVAGQGNTGELFF
.,many,TRBJ2-1,TRBV7-3,TGTGCCAGCAGCTCAGACTATTCATACAATGAGCAGTTCTTC,CASSSDYSYNEQFF
TRBD1,many,TRBJ2-7,TRBV6-5,TGTGCCAGCAGTTACTCAGGAGGGACAGGGGCCTACGAGCAGTACTTC,CASSYSGGTGAYEQYF
TRBD1,many,TRBJ2-2,TRBV24-1,TGTGCCACCAGTGATACACGACAGGGGAACACCGGGGAGCTGTTTTTT,CATSDTRQGNTGELFF
TRBD2,.,TRBJ2-1,TRBV12-3/TRBV12-4,TGTGCCAGCAGTTTTCCGGGACTAGCGGGAGGGAATGAGCAGTTCTTC,CASSFPGLAGGNEQFF
TRBD2,many,TRBJ2-1,TRBV7-9,TGTGCCAGCAGCGGAACCGGGACTAGCGGCAACTACAATGAGCAGTTCTTC,CASSGTGTSGNYNEQFF
.,many,TRBJ2-3,TRBV10-3,TGTGCCATCAGTGAGTCCCGCAGGGGGGCCAGAGATACGCAGTATTTT,CAISESRRGARDTQYF
TRBD2,.,TRBJ2-1,TRBV29-1,TGCAGCGTCCGTAGCGGGAGGGCCGATGAGCAGTTCTTC,CSVRSGRADEQFF
.,many,TRBJ1-2,TRBV7-2,TGTGCCAGCAGCCCGGTCGGAGGCGTAATCTATGGCTACACCTTC,CASSPVGGVIYGYTF
.,many,TRBJ1-5,TRBV7-9,TGTGCCAGCAGCTTAGGGGGAGTTTCGGGTGCTAGCAATCAGCCCCAGCATTTT,CASSLGGVSGASNQPQHF
TRBD1,many,TRBJ1-1,TRBV7-8,TGTGCCAGCAACCCCATTTGGACAGGGGAAGCTTTCTTT,CASNPIWTGEAFF
TRBD1,many,TRBJ1-1,TRBV7-3,TGTGCCAGCAGCTTAGTCGGGACAGGGAGGGCTATTAGGACTGAAGCTTTCTTT,CASSLVGTGRAIRTEAFF
TRBD1,.,TRBJ1-2,TRBV28,TGTGCCAGCAGGGCCGGGACAGACTATAACTATGGCTACACCTTC,CASRAGTDYNYGYTF
TRBD2,many,TRBJ2-3,TRBV6-2/TRBV6-3,TGTGCCAGCCGGGGAAGCGGGAGGTCCACAGATACGCAGTATTTT,CASRGSGRSTDTQYF
.,many,TRBJ1-1,TRBV7-9,TGTGCCAGCAGCTCTTATGTGTGGACAGAGGGTGGGTTGGCTGAAGCTTTCTTT,CASSSYVWTEGGLAEAFF
TRBD2,many,TRBJ2-3,TRBV12-3/TRBV12-4,TGTGCCAGCACCCACGATACTAGCGGCACAGATACGCAGTATTTT,CASTHDTSGTDTQYF
TRBD2,many,TRBJ2-1,TRBV11-2,TGTGCCAGCAGCTTAGAGAGCGGGGGGGCCAATGAGCAGTTCTTC,CASSLESGGANEQFF
.,.,TRBJ2-1,TRBV9,TGTGCCAGCAGCGGGGGGCGGGGGACCTACAATGAGCAGTTCTTC,CASSGGRGTYNEQFF
TRBD2,few,TRBJ2-5,TRBV29-1,TGCAGCGTTGAGGGGGGGGGAAGGCAAGAGACCCAGTACTTC,CSVEGGGRQETQYF
TRBD1,.,TRBJ1-2,TRBV11-2,TGTGCCAGCAGCTCGAGGGGGCGGCTAAACTATGGCTACACCTTC,CASSSRGRLNYGYTF
.,many,TRBJ1-2,TRBV20-1,TGCAGTGCCTCGTCGGGGGGTTCCGATGGCTACACCTTC,CSASSGGSDGYTF
.,few,TRBJ2-6,TRBV12-3/TRBV12-4,TGTGCCAGCAGTACCACTGAGCCTCGGGACGTCCTGACTTTC,CASSTTEPRDVLTF
.,many,TRBJ1-2,TRBV12-5,TGTGCTAGTGGTTTGGTCCCTCCCGGGACCACTAACTATGGCTACACCTTC,CASGLVPPGTTNYGYTF
TRBD2,few,TRBJ2-5,TRBV9,TGTGCCAGCAGCTTCGGGACTAACCAAGAGACCCAGTACTTC,CASSFGTNQETQYF
TRBD1,.,TRBJ1-1,TRBV7-9,TGTGCCAGCAGCTCGGGACAGGGGGTGAACACTGAAGCTTTCTTT,CASSSGQGVNTEAFF
.,many,TRBJ1-5,TRBV19,TGTGCCAGTAGTATAGGGGGGAGCCAGCCCCAGCATTTT,CASSIGGSQPQHF
.,many,TRBJ1-2,TRBV4-1,TGCGCCAGCAGCCAGAGTTTGAACACTGGCTACACCTTC,CASSQSLNTGYTF
TRBD1,many,TRBJ1-6,TRBV30,TGTGCCTGGCAGGGGGATGCTAATTCACCCCTCCACTTT,CAWQGDANSPLHF
.,.,TRBJ1-1,TRBV3-1,TGTGCCAGCAGCCAACAAGGGGGTATAACTGAAGCTTTCTTT,CASSQQGGITEAFF
TRBD2,few,TRBJ2-7,TRBV20-1,TGCAGTGCTAGAGTCGGCGGGGGCGAGCAGTACTTC,CSARVGGGEQYF
TRBD1,many,TRBJ1-1,TRBV12-3/TRBV12-4,TGTGCCAGCAGTCGGGACAGTCCCACTGAAGCTTTCTTT,CASSRDSPTEAFF
.,many,TRBJ1-3,TRBV12-3/TRBV12-4,TGTGCCAGCAGGGGGACATTGTTATCAGGAAACACCATATATTTT,CASRGTLLSGNTIYF
TRBD2,many,TRBJ2-3,TRBV25-1,TGTGCCAGCAGTGAACCCCTAGCGGGAGGGTCGGGGGATACGCAGTATTTT,CASSEPLAGGSGDTQYF
.,many,TRBJ2-2,TRBV19,TGTGCCACCCATCTGAATGGTGGGAACACCGGGGAGCTGTTTTTT,CATHLNGGNTGELFF
.,many,TRBJ1-2,TRBV7-2,TGTGCCAGCAGCTTAGGTCTGGCAGCTAACTATGGCTACACCTTC,CASSLGLAANYGYTF
.,many,TRBJ2-5,TRBV6-6,TGTGCCAGCAGTTTGGCGGAAGAGACCCAGTACTTC,CASSLAEETQYF
.,many,TRBJ1-3,TRBV6-1,TGTGCCAGCAGTGAAGCGCGGGGCAGATACACCATATATTTT,CASSEARGRYTIYF